These T cell receptor beta chains were read from a single sample in a study of blood T cell repertoires in COVID-19. The protocol was immunoSEQ multiplex PCR, while the TCRdb copy is restricted to in-frame clones and leaves out a portion. The repertoire consists of roughly 120,000 clones, with 75% to 90% occurring once and the leading ten covering 7.9%. What was sequenced was peripheral blood. The receptors were gathered from a man between 65 and 80 years old with acute or convalescent COVID-19. Both conserved end residues are part of each CDR3. Each record gives: clone size, V gene, CDR3 length, CDR3 protein. The size entry is marked missing in some rows and otherwise reads once, few, many or a size class.

once | TRBV9 | 19 | CASSVAGLAGGGNTGELFF
. | TRBV2 | 12 | CASRELNTEAFF
. | TRBV28 | 15 | CASSLRSDPSYGYTF
. | TRBV6-5 | 13 | CASGEGHNQPQHF
. | TRBV10-1 | 15 | CASARESSYNSPLHF
. | TRBV2 | 14 | CASNRALNTGELFF
. | TRBV6-5 | 15 | CASSSTATGFYGYTF
. | TRBV30 | 13 | CAWGRDSNQPQHF
. | TRBV7-8 | 14 | CASSPTGIGYGYTF
many | TRBV2 | 12 | CASSVTAETQYF
. | TRBV6-5 | 14 | CASSYGLVGETQYF
. | TRBV5-1 | 12 | CASSLSSYEQYF
. | TRBV6-1 | 14 | CASSEGVNGNTIYF
. | TRBV28 | 13 | CASRTGGDQPQHF
few | TRBV7-2 | 14 | CASSKDRGGTEAFF
. | TRBV5-6 | 14 | CASSLDRAVEKLFF
. | TRBV28 | 12 | CASSQQGRGYTF
. | TRBV5-1 | 15 | CASSFGNTGGYEQYF
. | TRBV15 | 16 | CATSTRTGGSGNEQFF
. | TRBV6-6 | 15 | CASSGTSENPDTQYF
. | TRBV4-2 | 17 | CASSQPGSGVPTGELFF
. | TRBV3-1/TRBV3-2 | 16 | CASSVRTGSNTGELFF
. | TRBV30 | 15 | CAWSSRQGASEKLFF
once | TRBV5-1 | 14 | CASSLDPATGGYTF
. | TRBV29-1 | 14 | CSVNRQESYNEQFF
once | TRBV10-2 | 13 | CASRQGNNQPQHF
. | TRBV5-1 | 16 | CASSLASQDRGYEQYF
. | TRBV11-2 | 13 | CASTHLGEYGYTF
. | TRBV30 | 12 | CGLSGGPYGYTF
. | TRBV5-1 | 13 | CASSPDSYNEQFF
. | TRBV5-6 | 13 | CASSNRGGYEAFF
. | TRBV5-1 | 16 | CASQNKAGGAFGELFF
. | TRBV2 | 13 | CASGRQINSPLHF
once | TRBV3-1/TRBV3-2 | 15 | CASRPEGGGPERAFF
. | TRBV28 | 17 | CASSGMLAGASTDTQYF
once | TRBV20-1 | 11 | CSAGRQGIAFF
. | TRBV18 | 17 | CASSSTSGGHVGNEQFF
. | TRBV19 | 15 | CASTPITGFNYGYTF
. | TRBV9 | 15 | CASSVGVGEGDTQYF
once | TRBV6-6 | 16 | CASSRRDSPNNSPLHF